This T cell receptor beta chain was sequenced in a study of PD-L1 blockade in urothelial cancer. Study-wide background: Each blood sample yielded a median of 141,255 T cells.

Whole-study results and caveats: Expansion of tumor-associated blood clones at 3 weeks was greater in durable-benefit patients.

Remarks on this clone: Its specificity is not known.

The ends were cut back, 2 bases at V and 0 bases at J, with 11 bases in the middle. The CDR3 is made up of 16 amino acids. Germline CDR1 MNHEY, CDR2 SMNVEV (reference sequence). Described time point: peripheral blood 6 weeks after treatment start. Patients in the study were battling locally advanced or metastatic urothelial carcinoma. Clones were sequenced by immunoSEQ multiplex PCR, and TCRdb holds only the in-frame ones, with some missing. The sample consists of 53,000 or so clones, around 89% of them appearing once. The clonotype comes from a man in his fifties or sixties with urothelial cancer. This sequence joins TRBV27 and TRBJ2-1, with no clear D. Sequenced material: PBMCs, taken around atezolizumab (anti-PD-L1) treatment. The CDR3 reads CASSLLQASSYNEQFF. As DNA, the CDR3 is TGTGCCAGCAGTTTACTCCAGGCGAGCTCCTACAATGAGCAGTTCTTC.